What follows are 20 T cell receptor beta chains derived from one specimen sequenced in a study of beta chain features in type 1 diabetes. Isolated RNA was reverse transcribed in full, so expressed TCRB transcripts were sequenced. Profiled with immunoSEQ multiplex PCR; TCRdb holds only in-frame clones, not every one. The data contain 150,000 or so clones, more than 9.5% of them singletons. The sequenced sample consisted of central memory CD4+ T cells from blood. These receptor sequences come from a man in his late teens or twenties in good health.

This sequence joins TRBV9 and TRBJ1-3; D is unclear. V lost 0 bases and J lost 0, with 10 bases in between. This CDR3 has 16 residues. CDR1 is SGDLS, CDR2 YYNGEE, per germline. DNA of the CDR3: TGTGCCAGCAGCGTAGACGGTTTCCGCTCTGGAAACACCATATATTTT. Protein sequence: CASSVDGFRSGNTIYF.

This clone was counted between two and nine times. This sequence joins TRBV4-2 and TRBJ2-5, with 9 bases aligning to TRBD1. This CDR3 is built from 17 residues. CDR1 LGHNA and CDR2 YNFKEQ come from the germline V gene. Trimming at V came to 3 bases and at J to 4 bases, leaving 12 bases not matched to a gene. The chain's CDR3 is CASSHDATGGAGETQYF. In nucleotides, the CDR3 is TGTGCCAGCAGCCATGATGCTACAGGGGGCGCGGGAGAGACCCAGTACTTC.

In this sample, this clone turned up a few times. The chain is built from TRBV28 and TRBJ1-2; 11 nucleotides match TRBD1. From germline, CDR1 is MDHEN and CDR2 SYDVKM. CDR3 size: 14 residues. V shed 7 bases and J 8 bases; nucleotides not matched to a gene: 9. The CDR3: CASTLRGQGDGYTF. The CDR3 DNA reads TGTGCCAGCACCCTCCGGGGACAGGGGGACGGCTACACCTTC.

This clone turned up a few times. The gene calls are TRBV9 and TRBJ1-3; D not resolved. Germline CDR1 SGDLS, CDR2 YYNGEE. The CDR3 consists of 17 residues. V dropped 4 bases and J dropped 0 bases, with 17 bases sitting between them. The CDR3 loop is CASSPHPPVSSGNTIYF. For the CDR3, the DNA is TGTGCCAGCAGCCCTCACCCCCCGGTGAGCTCTGGAAACACCATATATTTT.

This clone was observed a few times. The gene calls are TRBV7-8 and TRBJ2-2; no definite D call. The CDR3 consists of 18 residues. Trimming took off 5 bases at V and 0 bases at J, with 19 bases between the two ends. CDR1 SGHVS and CDR2 FQNEAQ come from the germline V gene. CDR3 loop: CASSVRTPAASNTGELFF. CDR3 nucleotides: TGTGCCAGCAGCGTACGGACCCCGGCGGCCTCGAACACCGGGGAGCTGTTTTTT. The full variable domain, completed using reference TRBV7-8 and TRBJ2-2, is GAGVSQSPRYKVAKRGQDVALRCDPISGHVSLFWYQQALGQGPEFLTYFQNEAQLDKSGLPSDRFFAERPEGSVSTLKIQRTQQEDSAVYLCASSVRTPAASNTGELFFGEGSRLTVL.

This clone was seen repeatedly, ten times or more. This sequence joins TRBV18 and TRBJ2-5, with 8 nucleotides matching TRBD1. CDR1 and CDR2 (germline): KGHSH, LQKENI. After removal of 3 bases from V and 5 bases from J, the junction contained 5 bases not matched to a gene. The CDR3 sequence is 14 residues long. In nucleotides, the CDR3 is TGTGCCAGCTCACCCATGGACAGGGTGGAGACCCAGTACTTC. Amino acids: CASSPMDRVETQYF.

This clone was detected a few times. This chain's CDR3 is CASSYGRQSGYTF. CDR3 nucleotides: TGTGCCAGCAGTTACGGCCGACAAAGTGGCTACACCTTC. V gene TRBV6-5 combines with J gene TRBJ1-2; D call uncertain. CDR1 is MNHEY, CDR2 SVGAGI, per germline. V was cut by 2 bases and J by 7 bases, with 11 bases left in between. CDR3 size: 13 residues.

This chain joins TRBV29-1 and TRBJ2-7; 10 positions agree with TRBD1. V gave up 3 bases and J gave up 5 bases; unmatched junction bases: 4. The V gene's germline CDR1 is SQVTM and CDR2 ANQGSEA. There are 13 residues in the CDR3. The CDR3 bases are TGCAGCGTTGAGGACAGGGGGTCCGACGAGCAGTACTTC. Translation gives CSVEDRGSDEQYF.

The chain couples TRBV14 to TRBJ1-1, with D perhaps TRBD1 (5 bases). Germline CDR1 is SGHDN and CDR2 is FVKESK. The CDR3 spans 13 residues. Trimming shortened V by 4 bases and J by 5 bases, and 11 bases separated the two germline ends. CDR3 residues: CASSRDLRTEAFF. In DNA form, the CDR3 reads TGTGCCAGCAGCCGGGACCTGAGGACTGAAGCTTTCTTT.

This clone turned up a few times. V and J are TRBV7-3 and TRBJ2-3, with D unclear. Germline CDR1 and CDR2: SGHTA and FQGTGA. Trimming removed 2 bases from V and 5 bases from J, with 11 bases in between. The CDR3 covers 14 residues. This CDR3 reads CASSLGRKLDTQYF. CDR3 DNA: TGTGCCAGCAGCTTAGGCCGGAAGCTAGATACGCAGTATTTT.

This clone was seen a handful of times. This chain joins TRBV9 and TRBJ2-7, with TRBD2 as a possible D gene (6 bases). Per the germline V gene, CDR1 is SGDLS and CDR2 is YYNGEE. The CDR3 has 15 amino acids. V lost 3 bases and J lost 5, with 18 bases in between. In DNA, the CDR3 is TGTGCCAGCAGCGAGAGACTAGGGACGACTAACGAGCAGTACTTC. Amino acids: CASSERLGTTNEQYF.

Regarding this clone: A much bigger clone sits one base away, suggesting this may be a read error. V gene TRBV2 combines with J gene TRBJ2-7; D unresolved. The CDR3 is 11 residues long. Germline V gene data show CDR1 as SNHLY and CDR2 as FYNNEI. CDR3 loop: CASSEEYEHYF. CDR3 bases: TGTGCCAGCAGTGAAGAGTACGAGCATTACTTC.

This clone occurred a few times. This chain joins TRBV5-1 and TRBJ2-7; 8 bases line up with TRBD2. V lost 4 bases, J lost 5 bases, and 8 bases stayed unmatched. Germline V gene data show CDR1 as SGHRS and CDR2 as YFSETQ. The CDR3 contains 14 residues. The DNA for the CDR3 is TGCGCCAGCAGCGAGGGACTAGTGAGGCACGAGCAGTACTTC. Residues: CASSEGLVRHEQYF. The full variable domain, with the rest looked up from reference TRBV5-1 and TRBJ2-7, is KAGVTQTPRYLIKTRGQQVTLSCSPISGHRSVSWYQQTPGQGLQFLFEYFSETQRNKGNFPGRFSGRQFSNSRSEMNVSTLELGDSALYLCASSEGLVRHEQYFGPGTRLTVT.

This clone was detected only a few times. This may be a read error: a much more frequent sequence differs by one nucleotide. The sample carries other DNA sequences with the same CDR3. V usage is TRBV29-1 and J usage is TRBJ2-5; D is unresolved. V lost 6 bases, J lost 1 base, and 12 bases lay in between. CDR3 size: 13 residues. Germline CDR1 is SQVTM and CDR2 is ANQGSEA. The CDR3 sequence is CSVSPRIQETQYF. The CDR3 bases are TGCAGCGTCTCACCCCGGATCCAAGAGACCCAGTACTTC.

In this sample, this clone turned up a few times. CDR3 loop: CASSLEGPLSGNTIYF. The CDR3 nucleotides are TGTGCCAGCAGTTTGGAGGGACCGCTCTCTGGAAACACCATATATTTT. The chain carries TRBV27 and TRBJ1-3; D possibly corresponds to TRBD1 (5 bases). Germline assignment: CDR1 MNHEY and CDR2 SMNVEV (reference sequence). With 3 bases removed from V and 0 bases from J, the gap between germline ends came to 12 bases. This CDR3 contains 16 residues.

This clone occurred many times. The rearrangement links TRBV7-2 to TRBJ2-3; TRBD2 aligns across 8 bases. This CDR3 comprises 17 residues. Trimming took 7 bases from V and 0 from J; bases not matched to a gene: 12. Germline CDR1 is SGHTA and CDR2 is FQGNSA. The CDR3 is CASMTDIGRASTDTQYF. CDR3 nucleotides: TGTGCCAGCATGACCGATATCGGGAGGGCTAGCACAGATACGCAGTATTTT.

In this sample, this clone turned up a few times. The chain is built from TRBV5-4 and TRBJ2-3, with TRBD1 identical over 9 bases. CDR3 length: 14 amino acids. V trimming: 2 bases; J trimming: 3 bases; junction bases outside the gene matches: 1. The germline V gene encodes CDR1 SGHNT and CDR2 YYREEE (reference sequence). The CDR3 DNA is TGTGCCAGCAGCTTTGGACAGGGGACAGATACGCAGTATTTT. Protein sequence: CASSFGQGTDTQYF.

The genes are TRBV25-1 and TRBJ2-1; D not certain. There are 13 residues in the CDR3. The V and J ends lost 4 bases and 6 bases respectively, with 10 bases between them. Germline CDR1 reads MGHDK; CDR2 reads SYGVNS. The CDR3 spells CASSVQLSNEQFF. The CDR3, as DNA: TGTGCCAGCAGTGTTCAGCTGTCCAATGAGCAGTTCTTC.

The chain is built from TRBV11-3 and TRBJ2-7; 13 bases are a match to TRBD2. The J segment lost 11 bases and the V segment lost 5 bases, leaving 6 bases of the junction unmatched. Germline values: CDR1 SGHNT, CDR2 YENEEA. The CDR3 sequence is 13 residues long. For the CDR3, the DNA is TGTGCCAGCAGCCCGACTAGCGGGGGGACCGAGTACTTC. It is translated as CASSPTSGGTEYF.

The rearrangement joins TRBV29-1 to TRBJ1-1; 8 nucleotides agree with TRBD1. V was pared by 6 bases and J by 0 bases, with 3 bases of the junction left unmatched. Germline V gene lookup returns CDR1 SQVTM and CDR2 ANQGSEA. This CDR3 comprises 13 residues. This CDR3 reads CSVVGQVNTEAFF. The CDR3 region has the DNA TGCAGCGTGGTGGGACAGGTGAACACTGAAGCTTTCTTT.